This T cell receptor (beta chain) came from a study of cytomegalovirus exposure and HLA in healthy donors. Primers for the PCR totalled 60 Vbeta and 13 Jbeta. Measured with immunoSEQ multiplex PCR; TCRdb has only the in-frame clones, and not every one. The sample consists of around 85,000 clones, roughly 75% of them appearing once. This clone was recorded a few times. The antigen is undetermined. General observations from the study: Per a later analysis, HLA-associated TCR beta chains showed more clonal expansion than other, equally common TCR beta chains.

This CDR3 spans 12 amino acids. Germline CDR1 SEHNR, CDR2 FQNEAQ (reference sequence). Trimming shortened V by 5 bases and J by 7 bases, and 11 bases separated the two germline ends. Sequenced sample: PBMCs. The rearrangement uses TRBV7-9 and TRBJ1-2, with D perhaps matching TRBD1 (6 bases). The clonotype originates from a man aged 25-45 years in good health and CMV-seronegative. For the CDR3, the DNA is TGTGCCAGCAGCACCCGGACAGCTGGCTACACCTTC. Translated: CASSTRTAGYTF.